The T cell receptor (beta chain) described here comes from a study of T-cell memory formation after mild COVID-19. Study context: Largely, the TCR clusters proved donor specific.

The CDR3 has 14 amino acids. The germline V and J ends were trimmed by 5 bases and 10 bases, with 20 bases remaining between them. Germline V gene data show CDR1 as SEHNR and CDR2 as FQNEAQ (reference sequence). Study results and limitations: Clones that got smaller from day 15 to 85 had even CD4/CD8, while clones growing later tipped toward CD4+. Some SARS-CoV-2-responding clones were already detected in memory before infection.

Libraries for TCRalpha and TCRbeta carried sample barcodes and unique molecular identifiers via 5'RACE. From the 5' RACE reads, TCRdb called clonotypes with MiXCR, one entry per CDR3 protein. Of about 350,000 distinct CDR3 sequences detected, about an eighth appear once; the ten largest clones hold roughly 20%. A note on this clonotype: What it recognizes is unknown.

This clonotype originated in a young man who had mild COVID-19 (a few samples of this study predate the infection). Cell type and time point are not known. Sequenced sample: PBMCs or a T cell subset sorted from them (not recorded which). V usage is TRBV7-9 and J usage is TRBJ1-2; D might be TRBD1 (6 bases). CDR3 protein: CASSADDRRGDYTF. The CDR3 DNA follows: TGTGCCAGCAGCGCCGACGACAGGAGGGGGGACTACACCTTC.